This is a list of T cell receptor beta chains from one sample in a study of cytomegalovirus exposure and HLA in healthy donors. The repertoire was sequenced with immunoSEQ multiplex PCR; TCRdb's copy has only in-frame clones and lacks some. The table records about 130,000 clones, about four fifths of them present only once. Material for sequencing was PBMCs. The receptor set was obtained from a male donor in good health and CMV-seropositive. The CDR3 runs from the conserved cysteine through the conserved F or W. A D gene is named only where the DNA matches it firmly. Not all rows give a size; the values are once, few, many and, for expanded clones, a class.

V gene	clone size	D gene	CDR3 length	J gene	CDR3 DNA	CDR3 protein
TRBV6-1	NA	NA	16	TRBJ1-4	TGTGCCAGCAGTGAAGCGCTTCGGGGAGATAATGAAAAACTGTTTTTT	CASSEALRGDNEKLFF
TRBV7-9	NA	NA	16	TRBJ1-1	TGTGCCAGCGGCCCCCTCTCAGGGAGGGACGACACTGAAGCTTTCTTT	CASGPLSGRDDTEAFF
TRBV19	NA	NA	12	TRBJ2-1	TGTGCCAGACAGGCCTCCTACAATGAGCAGTTCTTC	CARQASYNEQFF
TRBV4-3	NA	TRBD2	17	TRBJ2-1	TGCGCCAGCAGCCAATGGGGGAATAGCGGGACCTACAATGAGCAGTTCTTC	CASSQWGNSGTYNEQFF
TRBV6-6	NA	TRBD2	12	TRBJ2-1	TGTGCCGCCCGGGGGGGGGCGAATGAGCAGTTCTTC	CAARGGANEQFF
TRBV9	NA	NA	13	TRBJ1-1	TGTGCCAGCAGCTCCGAGAAAGTGACTGAAGCTTTCTTT	CASSSEKVTEAFF
TRBV7-9	NA	NA	15	TRBJ2-7	TGTGCCAGCAGCCCTTGGGGGGACGGAACCTACGAGCAGTACTTC	CASSPWGDGTYEQYF
TRBV5-6	NA	TRBD2	15	TRBJ2-1	TGTGCCAGCAGCCCCCCAGCGGGAGGAAACGATGAGCAGTTCTTC	CASSPPAGGNDEQFF
TRBV7-2	NA	TRBD1	16	TRBJ2-1	TGTGCCAGCAGCTCTCGACAGGGACATCCTTACAATGAGCAGTTCTTC	CASSSRQGHPYNEQFF
TRBV27	NA	TRBD1	16	TRBJ2-2	TGTGCCAGCAGTCCTGGGACAGGGTGGAACACCGGGGAGCTGTTTTTT	CASSPGTGWNTGELFF
TRBV5-8	NA	NA	15	TRBJ2-1	TGTGCCAGCAGCTTGGTCGGCCACCCGAGGAATGAGCAGTTCTTC	CASSLVGHPRNEQFF
TRBV15	NA	NA	15	TRBJ2-5	TGTGCCACCAGCAGAGATTCCCAGAGGAAAGAGACCCAGTACTTC	CATSRDSQRKETQYF
TRBV4-2	NA	TRBD1	16	TRBJ2-7	TGTGCCAGCAGCCAAGATGTACGGCAGGGGGCGCAAGAGCAGTACTTC	CASSQDVRQGAQEQYF
TRBV18	NA	NA	14	TRBJ1-5	TGTGCCAGCTCACCAACGGGTGGCAATCAGCCCCAGCATTTT	CASSPTGGNQPQHF
TRBV6-5	NA	NA	14	TRBJ2-5	TGTGCCAGCAGTTACGGCGGTTACCAAGAGACCCAGTACTTC	CASSYGGYQETQYF
TRBV6-6	NA	NA	13	TRBJ2-1	TGTGCCAGCAGTTACTCTGGTAGTGGTGAGCAGTTCTTC	CASSYSGSGEQFF
TRBV19	NA	TRBD2	14	TRBJ2-3	TGTGCCAGTAGTCCCTCGAGCGGGGGCTATACGCAGTATTTT	CASSPSSGGYTQYF
TRBV5-4	once	TRBD2	15	TRBJ2-1	TGTGCCAGCAGCTTGGTTAGAAGCGGGGACAATGAGCAGTTCTTC	CASSLVRSGDNEQFF
TRBV7-2	few	TRBD2	15	TRBJ2-7	TGTGCCAGCAGCTTACTGGGACTAGCGGGAGCCGAGCAGTACTTC	CASSLLGLAGAEQYF
TRBV7-9	NA	TRBD2	15	TRBJ2-1	TGTTCCAGCCGCTACCCGGGGGGTTTCTACAATGAGCAGTTCTTC	CSSRYPGGFYNEQFF
TRBV28	NA	TRBD1	15	TRBJ2-7	TGTGCCAGCAGTTTACCCGGACAGGGGGACTACGAGCAGTACTTC	CASSLPGQGDYEQYF
TRBV5-1	NA	TRBD2	14	TRBJ2-3	TGCGCCAGCAGCTTGGGGACTAGCGCGGATACGCAGTATTTT	CASSLGTSADTQYF
TRBV28	NA	NA	15	TRBJ2-3	TGTGCCAGCAGTTTGGGTGGACAACTCACAGATACGCAGTATTTT	CASSLGGQLTDTQYF
TRBV11-3	NA	TRBD1	14	TRBJ2-3	TGTGCCAGCAGCCTGGGACAGGGGGCAGATACGCAGTATTTT	CASSLGQGADTQYF
TRBV7-2	NA	NA	14	TRBJ2-3	TGTGCCAGCAGCTTAGCGATAACGCGAGATACGCAGTATTTT	CASSLAITRDTQYF
TRBV5-5	NA	TRBD1	16	TRBJ2-3	TGTGCCAGCAGCGAAAAATGGGACAGGGTACCAGATACGCAGTATTTT	CASSEKWDRVPDTQYF
TRBV19	NA	TRBD2	16	TRBJ2-1	TGTGCCAGTAGTATGACCAACGGGGGACTAGACAATGAGCAGTTCTTC	CASSMTNGGLDNEQFF
TRBV5-6	NA	TRBD1	13	TRBJ1-2	TGTGCCAGCAGCACCGGGACAGGGGAATCCTACACCTTC	CASSTGTGESYTF
TRBV20-1	NA	NA	11	TRBJ2-3	TGCAGTGCCTTAGCGGTACCTACGCAGTATTTT	CSALAVPTQYF
TRBV28	NA	NA	14	TRBJ2-7	TGTGCCAGCAGTTTCTACAGGGTGGGCCGGGGGCAGTACTTC	CASSFYRVGRGQYF
TRBV5-1	NA	TRBD2	15	TRBJ2-1	TGCGCCAGCAGCCTGACTAGCGGGAGGGCCCATGAGCAGTTCTTC	CASSLTSGRAHEQFF
TRBV9	NA	TRBD1	15	TRBJ2-7	TGTGCCAGCAGCCGACAGGGTTCAAGCTCCTACGAGCAGTACTTC	CASSRQGSSSYEQYF
TRBV11-2	NA	NA	13	TRBJ2-5	TGTGCCAGCAGCTTTAACAGCCAGGAGACCCAGTACTTC	CASSFNSQETQYF
TRBV5-5	NA	TRBD1	15	TRBJ2-7	TGTGCCAGCAGCCTGACGGGACAGGGGGCGCCTGAGCAGTACTTC	CASSLTGQGAPEQYF
TRBV18	NA	NA	13	TRBJ1-1	TGTGCCAGCTCGCTCGGGGTTGGTGACGAAGCTTTCTTT	CASSLGVGDEAFF
TRBV5-1	NA	TRBD1	14	TRBJ2-7	TGCGCCAGCAGCTCCACGGACAGGGTTGGGGAGCAGTACTTC	CASSSTDRVGEQYF
TRBV28	NA	NA	12	TRBJ1-2	TGTGCCAGCAGCACCTCGGGGGGCGGCTACACCTTC	CASSTSGGGYTF
TRBV30	NA	TRBD2	16	TRBJ2-7	TGTGCCTGGACCCCCGGACTAGCGGGGGGAGCTTACGAGCAGTACTTC	CAWTPGLAGGAYEQYF
TRBV5-4	large	TRBD1	16	TRBJ2-2	TGTGCCAGCAGCTTGGCTCCGGGACAGGACACCGGGGAGCTGTTTTTT	CASSLAPGQDTGELFF
TRBV21-1	NA	NA	14	TRBJ2-1	TGTGCCAGCAGCAATGACGGAGGACAGAACCCTCAGTTCTTC	CASSNDGGQNPQFF
TRBV7-6	NA	TRBD1	16	TRBJ1-2	TGTGCCAGCAGCCCTAGCCGGACAGGGGCAAACTATGGCTACACCTTC	CASSPSRTGANYGYTF
TRBV29-1	once	TRBD1	13	TRBJ2-3	TGCAGCGTTTCACAGGGGAGCACAGATACGCAGTATTTT	CSVSQGSTDTQYF
TRBV19	NA	TRBD1	14	TRBJ2-3	TGTGCCAGTAGTGGGGACAGACGCACAGATACGCAGTATTTT	CASSGDRRTDTQYF
TRBV4-3	NA	TRBD1	15	TRBJ2-3	TGCGCCAGCAGCCAAAAGGGGGCTAGCACAGATACGCAGTATTTT	CASSQKGASTDTQYF
TRBV5-6	NA	TRBD1	16	TRBJ2-7	TGTGCCAGCAGCTTGGTGGTAGACAGGGGAGGCTACGAGCAGTACTTC	CASSLVVDRGGYEQYF
TRBV6-1	NA	TRBD1	14	TRBJ1-3	TGTGCCAGCAGTGAACCGACAGGGCCCAACACCATATATTTT	CASSEPTGPNTIYF
TRBV7-7	NA	NA	13	TRBJ2-5	TGTGCTAGCAGCTCCAACACTCGGGGGACCCAGTACTTC	CASSSNTRGTQYF
TRBV19	NA	NA	12	TRBJ2-3	TGTGCCAGTAGTAGGACAGAAGATACGCAGTATTTT	CASSRTEDTQYF
TRBV19	NA	NA	11	TRBJ2-1	TGTGCCAGTAGTTCCTCGGGTGAGCAGTTCTTC	CASSSSGEQFF
TRBV29-1	NA	TRBD2	14	TRBJ2-7	TGCAGCGCCCATAGCGGGAGGGCCCCCTACGAGCAGTACTTC	CSAHSGRAPYEQYF
TRBV19	NA	TRBD1	14	TRBJ2-1	TGTGCCACTCTCGGACAGGGGGCCTACAATGAGCAGTTCTTC	CATLGQGAYNEQFF